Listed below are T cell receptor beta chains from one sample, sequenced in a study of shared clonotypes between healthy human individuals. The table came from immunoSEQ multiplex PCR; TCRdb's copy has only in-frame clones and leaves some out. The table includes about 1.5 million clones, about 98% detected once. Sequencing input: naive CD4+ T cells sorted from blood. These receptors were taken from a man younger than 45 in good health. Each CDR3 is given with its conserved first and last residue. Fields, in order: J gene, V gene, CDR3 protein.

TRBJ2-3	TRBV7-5	CVRSHHPIAEYF
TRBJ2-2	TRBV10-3	CAISEFQAGTTGELFF
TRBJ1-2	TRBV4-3	CASSQGVQGARGYGYTF
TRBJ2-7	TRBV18	CASSPLGQGSSYEQYF
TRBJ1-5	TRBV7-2	CASSSDRGGNQPQHF
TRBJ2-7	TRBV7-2	CASSLFRGYEQYF
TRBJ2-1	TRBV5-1	CASSWGPNEQFF
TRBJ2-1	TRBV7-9	CASSLVGTPYNEQFF
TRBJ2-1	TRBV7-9	CASSLGGLAGSYNEQFF
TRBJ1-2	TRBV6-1	CASSSRTGNYGYTF
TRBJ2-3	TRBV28	CASSRTGDFTDTQYF
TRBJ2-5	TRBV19	CASSPTWVMGQETQYF
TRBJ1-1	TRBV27	CASSSQPQGMNTEAFF
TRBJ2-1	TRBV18	CASSPRAGADHNEQFF
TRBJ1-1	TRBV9	CASSGTGGAEAFF
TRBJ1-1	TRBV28	CASTLAGEAEAFF
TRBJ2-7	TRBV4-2	CASSPGGVRPGLEYEQYF
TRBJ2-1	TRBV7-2	CASSLGAATYNEQFF
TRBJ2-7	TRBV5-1	CASSLGQGASYEQYF
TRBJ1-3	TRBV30	CAWTSPGIRNTIYF
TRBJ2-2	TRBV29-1	CSFRTGDFTGELFF
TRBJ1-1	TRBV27	CASSLQGANTEAFF
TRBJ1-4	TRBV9	CASSVDGVRDEKLFF
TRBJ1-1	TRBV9	CASSPSAMNTEAFF
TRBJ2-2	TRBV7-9	CASSLATGGGSAGELFF
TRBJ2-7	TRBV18	CASSPLLGTSGPSYEQYF
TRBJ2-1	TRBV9	CASSPLWESSSYNEQFF
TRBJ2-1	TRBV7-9	CASSFYGQVDHEQFF
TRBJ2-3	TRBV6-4	CASSEIDTQYF
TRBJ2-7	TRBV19	CAVIISPTRDYEQYF
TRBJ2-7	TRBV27	CASTSPAYEQYF
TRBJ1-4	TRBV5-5	CASSKPGEEREKLFF
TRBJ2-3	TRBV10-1	CASSEYRVGGTDTQYF
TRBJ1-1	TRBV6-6	CASSYPGQGGTEAFF
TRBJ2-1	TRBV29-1	CSVSSGSAWNEQFF
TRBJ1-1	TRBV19	CASSPGTGSWHTEAFF
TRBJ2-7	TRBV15	CATSGGDRKYEQYF
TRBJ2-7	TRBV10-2	CASNLGTPLEQYF
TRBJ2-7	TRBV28	CASSSRDAAGVPEQYF
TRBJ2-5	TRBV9	CASSVVPSGTAQTQYF
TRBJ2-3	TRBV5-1	CASSFDPPDTQYF
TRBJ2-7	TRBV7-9	CASSSTGTRDKGPYEQYF